One sample yielded the 27 T cell receptor beta chains listed below, sequenced in a study of control samples from healthy donors and cancer patients. The data were produced by immunoSEQ multiplex PCR, yet TCRdb's version contains in-frame clones alone and is incomplete. Of 100,000 to 130,000 clones in the sample, 70% to 85% were seen once. The specimen sequenced was blood. These receptors were collected from a young man in good health.

This clone was recorded many times. The chain carries TRBV5-4 and TRBJ1-1; D is perhaps TRBD1 (5 bases). With 3 bases removed from V and 2 bases from J, the gap between germline ends came to 8 bases. This CDR3 has 13 amino acids. In germline, CDR1 is SGHNT, CDR2 YYREEE (reference sequence). Here the CDR3 reads CASSSTANTEAFF. The CDR3 coding sequence is TGTGCCAGCAGCTCGACAGCAAACACTGAAGCTTTCTTT.

The V call is TRBV5-6, the J call TRBJ2-3, with TRBD2 identical over 12 bases. Unmatched junction bases numbered 1, after V lost 1 base and J lost 1 base. The CDR3 spans 16 residues. CDR1 is SGHDT and CDR2 is YYEEEE in the germline V gene. CDR3 in DNA: TGTGCCAGCAGCTTGAGGACTAGCGGGGGCACAGATACGCAGTATTTT. Residues: CASSLRTSGGTDTQYF.

V gene TRBV6-5 combines with J gene TRBJ2-3; D gene ambiguous. Per germline, CDR1 MNHEY and CDR2 SVGAGI. The CDR3 extends over 14 amino acids. The V end was cut by 6 bases, the J end by 2 bases, with 12 bases between. In DNA form, the CDR3 reads TGTGCCAGCAGGTTCCTCCCTACCACAGATACGCAGTATTTT. Amino acid sequence: CASRFLPTTDTQYF.

The gene calls are TRBV28 and TRBJ2-1; 12 bases fit TRBD2. The CDR3 runs 15 residues. The ends lost 6 bases at V and 5 bases at J; junction bases unmatched: 5. CDR1 MDHEN and CDR2 SYDVKM come from the germline V gene. CDR3 in DNA: TGTGCCAGCAGGACTAGCGGGGGCGGGAACAATGAGCAGTTCTTC. This codes for CASRTSGGGNNEQFF.

In its sample, this clone was seen once. The V call is TRBV6-2 or TRBV6-3, the J call TRBJ2-3; 11 bases map to TRBD2. V was pared by 6 bases and J by 2 bases, with 7 bases of the junction left unmatched. Germline CDR1 and CDR2: MNHEY and SVGEGT. The length of the CDR3 is 16 residues. The CDR3 nucleotides are TGTGCCAGCAGCAGGGGACTAGCGGCCTCCACAGATACGCAGTATTTT. Encoded protein: CASSRGLAASTDTQYF.

V gene TRBV12-3 or TRBV12-4 combines with J gene TRBJ2-5; D uncertain. This CDR3 is built from 13 residues. V was shortened by 5 bases and J by 7 bases, with 14 bases between the two germline ends. CDR3 in amino acids: CASSPPLYATQYF. The CDR3 DNA reads TGTGCCAGCAGTCCCCCCCTCTACGCGACCCAGTACTTC.

The chain employs TRBV6-6 and TRBJ1-1; weak D call: TRBD1 (6 bases). The V end lost 4 bases, the J end lost 5 bases, and 14 bases lay between the germline ends. The CDR3 is made up of 14 amino acids. CDR1 and CDR2 from the germline V gene are MNHNY and SVGAGI (reference sequence). This chain's CDR3 is CASSSQWGLTEAFF. The DNA for the CDR3 is TGTGCCAGCAGTTCCCAGTGGGGGCTGACTGAAGCTTTCTTT.

The V call is TRBV7-9, the J call TRBJ1-4; TRBD1 agrees at 7 bases. The CDR3 contains 16 residues. Germline V CDR1 and CDR2: SEHNR, FQNEAQ (reference sequence). V lost 5 bases and J lost 0; bases outside the gene matches: 6. CDR3 coding DNA: TGTGCCAGCAGCCCTGGGACAGCGGCAACTAATGAAAAACTGTTTTTT. This codes for CASSPGTAATNEKLFF.

This chain connects TRBV6-5 to TRBJ1-6; TRBD1 matches at 11 bases. J gave up 8 bases and V 5 bases, and 5 bases lay outside the gene matches. The CDR3 has 15 amino acids. CDR1 and CDR2 (germline): MNHEY, SVGAGI. CDR3 sequence: CASSTGTGGHSPLHF. The CDR3 nucleotides are TGTGCCAGCAGTACCGGGACAGGGGGACATTCACCCCTCCACTTT.

This clone was picked up one time. This rearrangement joins TRBV7-9 to TRBJ1-3; D may be TRBD1 (5 bases). This CDR3 is built from 17 residues. Per the germline V gene, CDR1 is SEHNR and CDR2 is FQNEAQ (reference sequence). Between the trimmed V and J ends, which lost 1 base and 1 base, there was a span of 14 bases. The CDR3 coding sequence is TGTGCCAGCAGCTTAGGGGGCCGCCTCGATTCTGGAAACACCATATATTTT. This sequence encodes CASSLGGRLDSGNTIYF.

The chain has TRBV11-1 and TRBJ2-1; D is undetermined. Per germline, CDR1 SGHAT and CDR2 FQDESV (reference sequence). V lost 0 bases and J 2 bases, leaving 8 bases between the germline ends. This CDR3 is 15 amino acids long. CDR3 bases: TGTGCCAGCAGCTTAGCGATAACCCCCTACAATGAGCAGTTCTTC. Amino acid sequence: CASSLAITPYNEQFF.

V and J are TRBV19 and TRBJ1-1; D is unresolved. The length of the CDR3 is 14 residues. The V gene lost 6 bases and the J gene lost 1 base, with 12 bases spanning the gap. Germline loops: CDR1 LNHDA, CDR2 SQIVND (reference sequence). This chain's CDR3 is CASRSQAGNTEAFF. The DNA for the CDR3 is TGTGCCAGTAGATCCCAGGCAGGGAACACTGAAGCTTTCTTT.

The genes are TRBV11-2 and TRBJ2-7; D possibly matches TRBD1 or TRBD2 (5 bases each). Germline V lookup: CDR1 SGHAT, CDR2 FQNNGV. The CDR3 contains 14 residues. The V end lost 3 bases, the J end lost 2 bases, and 11 bases lay between the germline ends. CDR3 sequence reads: CASSFGTGPYEQYF. Written as DNA, the CDR3 is TGTGCCAGCAGCTTCGGGACGGGACCCTACGAGCAGTACTTC.

The rearrangement links TRBV19 to TRBJ1-1, with TRBD1 identical over 9 bases. Losses at the gene ends were 2 bases for V and 5 bases for J; bases not matched to a gene: 3. Germline loops: CDR1 LNHDA, CDR2 SQIVND (reference sequence). The length of the CDR3 is 14 residues. The CDR3: CASSIWDRATEAFF. CDR3 in DNA: TGTGCCAGTAGTATATGGGACAGGGCTACTGAAGCTTTCTTT.

The chain uses TRBV19 and TRBJ2-2; TRBD2 matches at 14 bases. The CDR3 sequence is 16 residues long. J lost 5 bases, V lost 6 bases, and 5 bases had no gene match. The V gene's germline CDR1 is LNHDA and CDR2 SQIVND (reference sequence). The CDR3, as DNA: TGTGCCAGTAGGGGACTAGCGGGGGAGAGGACCGGGGAGCTGTTTTTT. Amino acids: CASRGLAGERTGELFF.

The chain couples TRBV5-1 to TRBJ2-3; 8 bases are shared with TRBD2. V was pared by 0 bases and J by 4 bases, with 4 bases of the junction left unmatched. The V gene's germline CDR1 is SGHRS and CDR2 YFSETQ. The CDR3 totals 15 residues. The DNA for the CDR3 is TGCGCCAGCAGCTTGGTAGCGGGGTCCCCAGATACGCAGTATTTT. This encodes CASSLVAGSPDTQYF.

V is TRBV9 and J is TRBJ2-1, with TRBD1 matching 8 bases. CDR3 length: 15 residues. Trimming at V came to 0 bases and at J to 8 bases, leaving 7 bases not matched to a gene. Germline V gives CDR1 SGDLS, CDR2 YYNGEE. The CDR3 bases are TGTGCCAGCAGCGTAGGAGGACAGGGCAACCATGAGCAGTTCTTC. Translating gives CASSVGGQGNHEQFF.

The chain uses TRBV24-1 and TRBJ1-2; 12 nucleotides match TRBD1. CDR1 is KGHDR, CDR2 SFDVKD, per germline. Unmatched junction bases numbered 6, after V lost 4 bases and J lost 7 bases. The CDR3 contains 15 residues. CDR3 amino acids: CATSDPGQGALGYTF. The DNA of the CDR3 is TGTGCCACCAGTGACCCGGGACAGGGGGCGCTTGGCTACACCTTC.

This chain joins TRBV3-1 (or the pseudogene TRBV3-2) and TRBJ1-2, with a weak D call TRBD1 (6 bases). V lost 0 bases and J 4 bases, leaving 12 bases between the germline ends. The CDR3 covers 15 residues. The germline gives CDR1 LGHDT, CDR2 YNNKEL (reference sequence). The CDR3 loop is CASSQDWGGTYGYTF. The CDR3 DNA follows: TGTGCCAGCAGCCAAGATTGGGGGGGCACCTATGGCTACACCTTC.

This chain uses TRBV12-3 or TRBV12-4 with TRBJ2-1, with D possibly being TRBD1 (6 bases). V dropped 5 bases and J dropped 9 bases, with 8 bases sitting between them. The CDR3 runs to 11 residues. Here the CDR3 reads CASSQGTEQFF. The DNA of the CDR3 is TGTGCCAGCAGTCAGGGGACTGAGCAGTTCTTC.

The genes are TRBV25-1 and TRBJ1-3, with 8 bases lining up with TRBD1. Germline V CDR1 and CDR2: MGHDK, SYGVNS. Losses at the gene ends were 5 bases for V and 2 bases for J; bases not matched to a gene: 5. This CDR3 is 15 amino acids long. CDR3 DNA: TGTGCCAGCAGTAAATCAGGGGGCGCTGGAAACACCATATATTTT. It encodes CASSKSGGAGNTIYF.

This sequence joins TRBV10-3 and TRBJ1-1, with TRBD1 matching 8 bases. Unmatched junction bases numbered 2, after V lost 8 bases and J lost 0 bases. Germline CDR1 and CDR2: ENHRY and SYGVKD. This CDR3 region has 13 residues. The CDR3 coding sequence is TGTGCCATCCGACAGGGGTTGAACACTGAAGCTTTCTTT. Translating gives CAIRQGLNTEAFF.

This chain links TRBV6-1 with TRBJ1-2, with 7 bases that match TRBD1. The V gene end was trimmed by 2 bases and the J gene end by 4 bases; junction bases not matched to a gene: 7. The CDR3 contains 15 residues. Germline-derived CDR1 and CDR2 are MNHNS and SASEGT. The CDR3 DNA reads as TGTGCCAGCAGTGAACAAGACAGGGTGTCCTATGGCTACACCTTC. This codes for CASSEQDRVSYGYTF.

This clone has only a few counts. The chain employs TRBV4-1 and TRBJ1-6; weak D call: TRBD1 (5 bases). This CDR3 spans 14 amino acids. With 1 base removed from V and 7 bases from J, the gap between germline ends came to 8 bases. From germline, CDR1 is MGHRA and CDR2 YSYEKL. The CDR3 region is CASSQGQGNSPLHF. The CDR3 nucleotides are TGCGCCAGCAGCCAAGGGCAGGGCAATTCACCCCTCCACTTT.

The V and J genes are TRBV19 and TRBJ2-3; 8 nucleotides agree with TRBD2. Germline CDR1 and CDR2: LNHDA and SQIVND (reference sequence). The CDR3 spans 17 residues. With 5 bases clipped from V and 0 bases from J, the junction kept 10 bases outside the gene matches. CDR3 DNA: TGTGCCAGTAGTTCCCGAGCCAGCGGGGGAAGCACAGATACGCAGTATTTT. This gives the protein CASSSRASGGSTDTQYF.

The rearrangement uses TRBV7-2 and TRBJ2-5; 7 bases match TRBD1. CDR1 and CDR2 from the germline V gene are SGHTA and FQGNSA. The length of the CDR3 is 14 residues. The junction had 5 bases not matched to a gene; V was cut back by 5 bases and J by 2 bases. CDR3 DNA sequence: TGTGCCAGCAGCCGGGACAGTACACAAGAGACCCAGTACTTC. As protein: CASSRDSTQETQYF.

The V call is TRBV6-2 or TRBV6-3, the J call TRBJ2-3, with D possibly being TRBD1 (5 bases). Per the germline V gene, CDR1 is MNHEY and CDR2 is SVGEGT. The length of the CDR3 is 16 residues. V gave up 2 bases and J gave up 0 bases, with 12 bases separating them. CDR3: CASSYGAGLSTDTQYF. The CDR3, as DNA: TGTGCCAGCAGTTACGGGGCAGGGCTTAGCACAGATACGCAGTATTTT.